This is a list of T cell receptor beta chains from one sample in a study of blood T cell repertoires in COVID-19. The data were produced by immunoSEQ multiplex PCR, yet TCRdb's version contains in-frame clones alone and is incomplete. The sample shows 190,000 or so clones, about 83% of them seen only once. The sample taken for sequencing was peripheral blood. These TCRs come from a man between 60 and 75 years old who had recovered from COVID-19. CDR3s include the opening cysteine and the closing phenylalanine or tryptophan. Fields, in order: clone size, J gene, D gene, V gene, CDR3 DNA, CDR3 protein. The D gene is left open where the match is weak. Some rows mark clone size as missing; the rest say once, few, many or name a class of expanded clone.

- TRBJ1-2 - TRBV4-1 TGCGCCAGCAGCCCGGTGGACAGTGATTTCTATGGCTACACCTTC CASSPVDSDFYGYTF
- TRBJ2-5 TRBD1 TRBV5-1 TGCGCCAGCAGCTTGGTAACAGGGGAAGAGACCCAGTACTTC CASSLVTGEETQYF
once TRBJ1-2 TRBD1 TRBV11-2 TGTGCCAGCAGCTCCCGAGCGGGGACAGGGACTGGCTACACCTTC CASSSRAGTGTGYTF
once TRBJ2-5 - TRBV6-2/TRBV6-3 TGTGCCAGCAGTATCCTCGGGGAAGAGACCCAGTACTTC CASSILGEETQYF
- TRBJ2-4 - TRBV15 TGTGCCACCAGCGGGACACAACTAGCCAAAAACATTCAGTACTTC CATSGTQLAKNIQYF
- TRBJ2-3 TRBD2 TRBV4-2 TGTGCCAGCAGCCAGGCAGGGGAGACTAGCGGGAGAAAAGATACGCAGTATTTT CASSQAGETSGRKDTQYF
- TRBJ1-3 - TRBV5-1 TGCGCCAGCAGCTTGGTTCCAGGCTCCATAGCGGGAAACACCATATATTTT CASSLVPGSIAGNTIYF
- TRBJ2-1 TRBD2 TRBV9 TGTGCCAGCAGCCCCCACTCTGGGGCTAGCGGGAGTAGCGAGCAGTTCTTC CASSPHSGASGSSEQFF
- TRBJ2-1 TRBD1 TRBV5-1 TGCGCCAGCTCCGAACAACAGGGGGCAAATGAGCAGTTCTTC CASSEQQGANEQFF
- TRBJ2-1 - TRBV7-8 TGTGCCAGCAGCTCCCAGCGGTCCAGCTCCTACAATGAGCAGTTCTTC CASSSQRSSSYNEQFF
- TRBJ1-2 - TRBV5-6 TGTGCCAGCAGCCCATTATCGGGGATCCTCGGCTATGGCTACACCTTC CASSPLSGILGYGYTF
few TRBJ1-3 - TRBV7-9 TGTGCCAGCAGTCAGGACAGTGGGGGAAACACCATATATTTT CASSQDSGGNTIYF
- TRBJ2-1 TRBD2 TRBV9 TGTGCCAGCACGATCTCAGCTAGCGGGGGGGCCCACAATGAGCAGTTCTTC CASTISASGGAHNEQFF
- TRBJ2-5 TRBD2 TRBV27 TGTGCCAGCAGTAGACAGGGTAGTATCGGGCTAGCGGGGGTTGAAGAGACCCAGTACTTC CASSRQGSIGLAGVEETQYF
- TRBJ2-3 TRBD1 TRBV10-3 TGTGCCATCAGCGGGACAGGCCGCAAAGGCACAGATACGCAGTATTTT CAISGTGRKGTDTQYF
- TRBJ2-2 TRBD2 TRBV18 TGTGCCAGCTCAGGAACTTTGGGACTAGCGGGAGCCGGGGAGCTGTTTTTT CASSGTLGLAGAGELFF
once TRBJ2-1 - TRBV24-1 TGTGCCACCAGTGATTTGGGCAGGGGCCATGAGCAGTTCTTC CATSDLGRGHEQFF
- TRBJ2-7 - TRBV28 TGTGCCAGCGGGTTCATCAGCGGCGCCACCTTCTCCTACGAGCAGTACTTC CASGFISGATFSYEQYF
- TRBJ2-7 TRBD1 TRBV7-2 TGTGCCAGCACCAGACAGGGGGCGTACGAGCAGTACTTC CASTRQGAYEQYF
- TRBJ2-7 TRBD1 TRBV14 TGTGCCAGCAGCCAGTCCCTAGGACAGGGGCCCGAGCAGTACTTC CASSQSLGQGPEQYF
- TRBJ2-3 - TRBV27 TGTGCCAGCAGTTGGGGGGGGCCGGCGGATACGCAGTATTTT CASSWGGPADTQYF
- TRBJ2-5 - TRBV19 TGTGCCAGTAGTGATACCCCCCCAGGAAGGGGGAACTACGAGACCCAGTACTTC CASSDTPPGRGNYETQYF
- TRBJ2-7 TRBD2 TRBV28 TGTGCCAGCAACATCGGGACTAGCGGCTCAGAGCAGTACTTC CASNIGTSGSEQYF
- TRBJ2-2 - TRBV10-3 TGTGCCATCAGTGAGTCGTTAAACACCGGGGAGCTGTTTTTT CAISESLNTGELFF